A selection of T cell receptor beta chains follows, all from one sample in a study of cytomegalovirus exposure and HLA in healthy donors. Here immunoSEQ multiplex PCR was the method, and the copy in TCRdb shows in-frame clones only, minus some. The sample yields approximately 100,000 clones, around 73% seen once. The sample taken for sequencing was PBMCs. These receptors were taken from a woman aged 40 to 50 in good health and CMV-seropositive. Both conserved end residues are part of each CDR3. The D gene is left open where the match is weak. Clone sizes are given selectively: once, few, many, or a class where the clone is expanded.

clone_size j_call d_call v_call cdr3_aa cdr3_nt
- TRBJ1-5 TRBD1 TRBV7-9 CASSPGDRAKPQHF TGTGCCAGCAGCCCCGGTGACAGGGCAAAGCCCCAGCATTTT
once TRBJ2-1 - TRBV19 CASSIWDLYNEQFF TGTGCCAGTAGTATCTGGGACTTATACAATGAGCAGTTCTTC
- TRBJ1-5 TRBD1 TRBV28 CASTGRGIHQPQHF TGTGCCAGCACGGGCAGGGGGATACATCAGCCCCAGCATTTT
- TRBJ1-2 TRBD1 TRBV28 CASRSGQTDGYTF TGTGCCAGCAGGTCGGGACAGACAGATGGCTACACCTTC
- TRBJ1-4 - TRBV6-1 CASSERGREEEKLFF TGTGCCAGCAGTGAAAGAGGCAGGGAGGAAGAAAAACTGTTTTTT
- TRBJ2-3 - TRBV7-6 CASSLSGAVDTQYF TGTGCCAGCAGCTTATCGGGAGCGGTTGATACGCAGTATTTT
few TRBJ1-3 TRBD1 TRBV6-1 CASSVRQGGGNTIYF TGTGCCAGCAGCGTTAGACAGGGGGGGGGAAACACCATATATTTT
- TRBJ2-3 TRBD2 TRBV5-1 CASSRGLAGVGAKTDTQYF TGCGCCAGCAGCCGGGGGCTAGCGGGAGTAGGGGCCAAGACAGATACGCAGTATTTT
- TRBJ1-2 - TRBV2 CASRARDGYTF TGTGCCAGCAGGGCCCGTGATGGCTACACCTTC
- TRBJ1-1 - TRBV15 CATSRDRGGILTEAFF TGTGCCACCAGCAGAGATAGAGGAGGGATTTTGACTGAAGCTTTCTTT
few TRBJ2-7 - TRBV6-5 CASSYSTGYSYEQYF TGTGCCAGCAGTTACTCAACAGGGTACTCCTACGAGCAGTACTTC
- TRBJ2-1 TRBD2 TRBV19 CASSSLAGGSNEQFF TGTGCCAGTAGTAGTCTAGCGGGAGGGAGTAATGAGCAGTTCTTC
- TRBJ2-2 TRBD2 TRBV10-2 CASRETSGSGTGELFF TGCGCCAGCAGAGAGACTAGCGGGAGTGGCACCGGGGAGCTGTTTTTT
- TRBJ1-2 TRBD1 TRBV2 CASSIGGQGRRGYTF TGTGCCAGCAGTATCGGGGGACAGGGCCGGAGAGGCTACACCTTC
- TRBJ1-3 - TRBV6-1 CASSDLAQAISGNTIYF TGTGCCAGCAGTGATCTGGCCCAGGCCATCTCTGGAAACACCATATATTTT
- TRBJ2-1 - TRBV6-5 CASSQEGAHGNEQFF TGTGCCAGCAGCCAGGAGGGGGCGCATGGCAATGAGCAGTTCTTC
few TRBJ1-1 - TRBV29-1 CSVEQGGTEAFF TGCAGCGTTGAGCAAGGGGGCACTGAAGCTTTCTTT
- TRBJ2-7 TRBD1 TRBV6-1 CASRWTGEASYEQYF TGTGCCAGCAGGTGGACAGGGGAGGCTTCCTACGAGCAGTACTTC
- TRBJ1-2 - TRBV25-1 CASSAVHYGYTF TGTGCCAGCAGTGCGGTGCACTATGGCTACACCTTC